This TCR beta chain comes out of a study of T-cell memory formation after mild COVID-19. Across the whole study: The TCR clusters were mostly specific to one donor. Study-level points and caveats: Pre-infection memory showed some responding clones, and this suggested that cross-reactive memory joined.

Germline CDR1 LNHDA, CDR2 SQIVND (reference sequence). CDR3 length: 14 residues. Trimming cost V 3 bases and J 8 bases, with 16 bases left between them. Worth noting for this clonotype: Its cognate antigen is unknown.

TCRdb re-called the 5' RACE reads through MiXCR, storing one row per CDR3 protein. The sample shows roughly 550,000 distinct CDR3 sequences, over 20% of them seen only once. Sequencing was carried out using PBMCs or a T cell subset sorted from them (not recorded which). J is TRBJ1-2 and V is TRBV19, with a possible D match to TRBD1 (6 bases). The TCR sequence derives from an adult woman who had mild COVID-19 (a few samples of this study predate the infection). Cell type and time point are not known. The CDR3 is CASSISGAGSGYTF. In DNA form, the CDR3 reads TGTGCCAGTAGTATTTCGGGGGCAGGGAGCGGCTACACCTTC.